One and the same sample provided the 30 T cell receptor beta chains below, sequenced in a study of shared clonotypes between healthy human individuals. Assay used: immunoSEQ multiplex PCR; TCRdb lists only in-frame clones, some missing. Among more than 2,000,000 clones, around nine tenths were seen once, and the ten largest hold around 0.14%. The material sequenced was naive CD4+ T cells sorted from blood. Indicated subset: CD45RA+ positively selected. These receptors were obtained from a man in his late teens or twenties in good health.

The V gene is TRBV9, the J gene TRBJ2-3; maybe TRBD2 (6 bases). Germline V lookup: CDR1 SGDLS, CDR2 YYNGEE. The CDR3 runs 23 residues. With 4 bases removed from V and 6 bases from J, the gap between germline ends came to 42 bases. The CDR3 region is CASSSRDSVLGRGTLFLADTQYF. The CDR3 bases are TGTGCCAGCAGCTCACGGGACTCGGTCCTTGGAAGGGGCACCTTGTTCCTTGCGGATACGCAGTATTTT.

V usage is TRBV19 and J usage is TRBJ1-6; D remains unclear. Germline lookup yields CDR1 LNHDA and CDR2 SQIVND (reference sequence). The V end lost 4 bases, the J end lost 0 bases, and 10 bases lay between the germline ends. The CDR3 totals 16 residues. The CDR3 coding sequence is TGTGCCAGTAGTACGATACAGAGCTCCTATAATTCACCCCTCCACTTT. The encoded protein is CASSTIQSSYNSPLHF.

This chain uses TRBV5-6 with TRBJ1-1, with D maybe TRBD1 (6 bases). Germline CDR1 and CDR2: SGHDT and YYEEEE. The CDR3 is 15 residues long. The V gene lost 4 bases and the J gene lost 1 base, with 14 bases spanning the gap. In nucleotides, the CDR3 is TGTGCCAGCAGCCTATCCGGGGGCCGGAACACTGAAGCTTTCTTT. It codes for CASSLSGGRNTEAFF.

The V gene is TRBV27, the J gene TRBJ1-6; TRBD1 agrees at 7 bases. The V and J ends lost 5 bases and 0 bases, in that order; junction bases with no gene match: 4. Germline assignment: CDR1 MNHEY and CDR2 SMNVEV (reference sequence). CDR3 length: 16 amino acids. In DNA form, the CDR3 reads TGTGCCAGCAGTGTAGGGACAGCCTCCTATAATTCACCCCTCCACTTT. Amino acids: CASSVGTASYNSPLHF.

The chain combines TRBV7-3 with TRBJ2-2; 9 bases map to TRBD1. Germline loops: CDR1 SGHTA, CDR2 FQGTGA. With V trimmed by 3 bases and J by 6 bases, 8 bases remained unmatched. The CDR3 length is 16 residues. In DNA, the CDR3 is TGTGCCAGCAGCTTGGGGGCGGACAGGGGTTCCGGGGAGCTGTTTTTT. It is translated as CASSLGADRGSGELFF.

This clone is a singleton in its sample. In nucleotides, the CDR3 is TGTGCCAGCAGCTTGCGGATGCTAGCTCGAGCGACAGATACGCAGTATTTT. Amino acids: CASSLRMLARATDTQYF. This sequence joins TRBV7-2 and TRBJ2-3; TRBD2 is a possible D gene (5 bases). Trimming removed 3 bases at V and 3 bases at J, with 19 bases between. The V gene's germline CDR1 is SGHTA and CDR2 FQGNSA. The CDR3 has 17 amino acids.

The V and J genes are TRBV19 and TRBJ1-5; D unclear. Germline V gene lookup returns CDR1 LNHDA and CDR2 SQIVND (reference sequence). The CDR3 totals 16 residues. Trimming removed 4 bases from V and 4 bases from J, with 17 bases in between. CDR3 nucleotides: TGTGCCAGTAGTACCACATCGGGGTTCTCAAATCAGCCCCAGCATTTT. The encoded protein is CASSTTSGFSNQPQHF.

The rearrangement links TRBV5-4 to TRBJ2-7, with unresolved D. Germline V gene data show CDR1 as SGHNT and CDR2 as YYREEE (reference sequence). Trimming left V 0 bases short and J 2 bases short, with 12 bases between. This CDR3 is built from 15 residues. Here the CDR3 reads CASSLGGKLAYEQYF. As DNA, the CDR3 is TGTGCCAGCAGCTTGGGGGGAAAACTCGCCTACGAGCAGTACTTC.

This clone has only one observation. The V gene is TRBV2, the J gene TRBJ1-5, with D possibly matching TRBD1 (6 bases). V lost 6 bases and J 3 bases, leaving 15 bases between the germline ends. CDR3 length equals 15 residues. The germline CDR1 and CDR2 sequences are SNHLY and FYNNEI. The CDR3 DNA follows: TGTGCCAGCAGGGCCCCCGGGGGGCACAATCAGCCCCAGCATTTT. This sequence encodes CASRAPGGHNQPQHF.

The chain couples TRBV19 to TRBJ1-3; D not resolved. The CDR3 runs to 13 residues. Trimming cost V 6 bases and J 0 bases, with 6 bases left between them. CDR1 and CDR2 from the germline V gene are LNHDA and SQIVND (reference sequence). The CDR3 region has the DNA TGTGCCAGTAGAGGCAGCTCTGGAAACACCATATATTTT. It translates to CASRGSSGNTIYF.

The chain recombines TRBV11-3 with TRBJ2-1; D uncertain. The V gene lost 1 base and the J gene lost 7 bases, with 8 bases spanning the gap. Per the germline V gene, CDR1 is SGHNT and CDR2 is YENEEA. This CDR3 has 13 amino acids. CDR3 in DNA: TGTGCCAGCAGCTTAGCGGAGACGAATGAGCAGTTCTTC. This gives the protein CASSLAETNEQFF.

This chain joins TRBV4-3 and TRBJ1-2, with a weak D call TRBD1 (6 bases). CDR1 and CDR2 (germline): LGHNA, YSLEER. V was clipped by 0 bases and J by 8 bases, with 19 bases between them. The CDR3 has 16 amino acids. CDR3 sequence reads: CASSQEHGQSAGGYTF. CDR3 in DNA: TGCGCCAGCAGCCAAGAACATGGACAGTCGGCGGGGGGCTACACCTTC.

This chain joins TRBV30 and TRBJ2-3, with TRBD2 matching 10 bases. Germline V CDR1 and CDR2: GTSNPN, SVGIG (reference sequence). Trimming cost V 7 bases and J 3 bases; bases outside gene matches: 7. CDR3 size: 14 residues. This CDR3 reads CALKAGGPTDTQYF. The CDR3 bases are TGTGCCTTAAAAGCGGGGGGGCCAACAGATACGCAGTATTTT.

This chain joins TRBV5-6 and TRBJ2-1; 7 bases map to TRBD2. CDR1 is SGHDT and CDR2 is YYEEEE in the germline V gene. There are 18 residues in the CDR3. V lost 4 bases and J lost 0; bases outside the gene matches: 13. The CDR3 region is CASSQTRMGGSSYNEQFF. The CDR3 DNA sequence: TGTGCCAGCAGCCAAACCCGCATGGGGGGGAGCTCCTACAATGAGCAGTTCTTC.

This chain uses TRBV5-1 with TRBJ1-6; tentatively, D is TRBD1 (5 bases). This CDR3 comprises 17 residues. Germline assignment: CDR1 SGHRS and CDR2 YFSETQ. V was shortened by 4 bases and J by 0 bases, with 14 bases between the two germline ends. CDR3 DNA: TGCGCCAGCAGCCTGGGGCAGGCTGGCTCCTATAATTCACCCCTCCACTTT. It yields the protein CASSLGQAGSYNSPLHF.

The J gene is TRBJ2-6, the V gene TRBV9, with 8 bases fitting TRBD1. The length of the CDR3 is 17 residues. Germline CDR1 is SGDLS and CDR2 is YYNGEE. V trimming: 1 base; J trimming: 3 bases; junction bases outside the gene matches: 6. This chain's CDR3 is CASSVSQGALGANVLTF. The DNA for the CDR3 is TGTGCCAGCAGCGTATCTCAGGGGGCGCTTGGGGCCAACGTCCTGACTTTC.

This chain links TRBV7-9 with TRBJ2-3, with 9 bases fitting TRBD1. CDR1 is SEHNR, CDR2 FQNEAQ, per germline (reference sequence). This CDR3 is built from 15 residues. Losses at the gene ends were 0 bases for V and 5 bases for J; bases not matched to a gene: 3. The CDR3 DNA is TGTGCCAGCAGCTTAGCCGGGACAGGGATAGATACGCAGTATTTT. This gives the protein CASSLAGTGIDTQYF.

The sample holds a few counts of this clone. The chain links TRBV11-2 to TRBJ1-6, with no clear D. CDR3 length equals 13 residues. With 4 bases removed from V and 3 bases from J, the gap between germline ends came to 4 bases. Germline V gene sequence: CDR1 SGHAT, CDR2 FQNNGV. CDR3 sequence (DNA): TGTGCCAGCAGCTCCCGCTATAATTCACCCCTCCACTTT. It codes for CASSSRYNSPLHF. Full variable domain (missing parts from reference TRBV11-2 and TRBJ1-6): EAGVAQSPRYKIIEKRQSVAFWCNPISGHATLYWYQQILGQGPKLLIQFQNNGVVDDSQLPKDRFSAERLKGVDSTLKIQPAKLEDSAVYLCASSSRYNSPLHFGNGTRLTVT.

This clone has a single count. Other DNA sequences of this sample code for an identical CDR3. J is TRBJ2-3 and V is TRBV6-5; D tentatively fits TRBD1 or TRBD2 (5 bases each). The ends were cut back, 6 bases at V and 1 base at J, with 8 bases in the middle. The CDR3 sequence is 13 residues long. The V gene's germline CDR1 is MNHEY and CDR2 SVGAGI. The CDR3 coding sequence is TGTGCCAGCAGGCTGGGGGGCACAGATACGCAGTATTTT. This sequence encodes CASRLGGTDTQYF.

This chain links TRBV5-1 with TRBJ2-2; perhaps TRBD1 as D (5 bases). The CDR3 is 15 amino acids. Trimming took off 1 base at V and 4 bases at J, with 11 bases between the two ends. Germline CDR1 SGHRS, CDR2 YFSETQ. CDR3 sequence (DNA): TGCGCCAGCAGCTTGAGTCAGGGAAGCACCGGGGAGCTGTTTTTT. It translates to CASSLSQGSTGELFF.

A remark on this clone: This sample includes further DNA sequences coding for the same CDR3. J is TRBJ1-5 and V is TRBV28; D perhaps matches TRBD1 (5 bases). From germline, CDR1 is MDHEN and CDR2 SYDVKM. The CDR3 length is 14 residues. V lost 3 bases and J 3 bases, leaving 9 bases between the germline ends. The CDR3 nucleotides read TGTGCCAGCAGTTTGAGGGGACCCAATCAGCCCCAGCATTTT. It yields the protein CASSLRGPNQPQHF.

This chain connects TRBV11-2 to TRBJ1-5; no clear D gene. The CDR3 is 14 residues long. V lost 0 bases and J 7 bases, leaving 10 bases between the germline ends. Germline V gene lookup returns CDR1 SGHAT and CDR2 FQNNGV. In nucleotides, the CDR3 is TGTGCCAGCAGCTTAGAGGGTCCGGAACAGCCCCAGCATTTT. Its translation is CASSLEGPEQPQHF.

J is TRBJ2-1 and V is TRBV21-1; the table's D call, TRBD2, has no DNA check behind it. TRBV21-1 is noted as a pseudogene. The CDR3 runs to 16 residues. DNA for the CDR3: TGTGCCAGCAGGCAAAGTCCAGCGGGAGTGGAAAATGAGCAGTTCTTC. Translated, it gives CASRQSPAGVENEQFF.

The genes are TRBV7-2 and TRBJ2-7, with 9 nucleotides matching TRBD2. Trimming removed 5 bases from V and 4 bases from J; junction bases left unmatched: 6. The CDR3 extends over 14 amino acids. Germline loops: CDR1 SGHTA, CDR2 FQGNSA. The CDR3 nucleotides read TGTGCCAGCAGCCAGGGACTAGCAGGGTACGAGCAGTACTTC. Encoded protein: CASSQGLAGYEQYF.

This rearrangement joins TRBV10-3 to TRBJ2-7, with 14 bases that match TRBD2. This CDR3 has 15 residues. Trimming at V came to 7 bases and at J to 3 bases, leaving 5 bases not matched to a gene. Germline V gene sequence: CDR1 ENHRY, CDR2 SYGVKD. The CDR3 DNA is TGTGCCATCACGACTGGGACTAGCGGGGGCTACGAGCAGTACTTC. It yields the protein CAITTGTSGGYEQYF.

V and J are TRBV6-5 and TRBJ2-7; unclear D gene. CDR1 is MNHEY and CDR2 is SVGAGI in the germline V gene. CDR3 length: 15 residues. V lost 2 bases, J lost 2 bases, and 13 bases lay in between. The CDR3: CASSYARVPTYEQYF. The DNA of the CDR3 is TGTGCCAGCAGTTACGCCCGGGTTCCCACCTACGAGCAGTACTTC.

The chain uses TRBV10-1 and TRBJ2-7; 9 bases map to TRBD2. Germline V gene lookup returns CDR1 WNHNN and CDR2 SYGVQD (reference sequence). With V trimmed by 4 bases and J by 5 bases, 3 bases remained unmatched. The CDR3 runs to 13 residues. The CDR3 bases are TGCGCCAGCAGTGCCGGGACTAGCAACGAGCAGTACTTC. Its protein is CASSAGTSNEQYF.

This chain uses TRBV6-5 with TRBJ2-2; D may be TRBD2 (7 bases). Germline values: CDR1 MNHEY, CDR2 SVGAGI. The CDR3 consists of 14 residues. V lost 7 bases and J 5 bases, leaving 14 bases between the germline ends. CDR3 sequence: CASNREGSTGELFF. The CDR3 coding sequence is TGTGCCAGCAACAGGGAGGGGTCAACCGGGGAGCTGTTTTTT.

The chain joins TRBV6-1 to TRBJ2-3; 10 bases agree with TRBD2. The germline CDR1 and CDR2 sequences are MNHNS and SASEGT. V gave up 6 bases and J gave up 9 bases; unmatched junction bases: 9. This CDR3 is built from 14 residues. As DNA, the CDR3 is TGTGCCAGCAGGGGACTAGCGACGACAGGGACGCAGTATTTT. It specifies CASRGLATTGTQYF.

The CDR3 here is CASSPTSGIETQYF. CDR3 DNA sequence: TGCGCCAGCAGCCCAACTAGCGGAATAGAGACCCAGTACTTC. This chain links TRBV4-1 with TRBJ2-5; 8 nucleotides match TRBD2. This CDR3 has 14 residues. CDR1 MGHRA and CDR2 YSYEKL come from the germline V gene. Trimming took 4 bases from V and 4 from J; bases not matched to a gene: 5.